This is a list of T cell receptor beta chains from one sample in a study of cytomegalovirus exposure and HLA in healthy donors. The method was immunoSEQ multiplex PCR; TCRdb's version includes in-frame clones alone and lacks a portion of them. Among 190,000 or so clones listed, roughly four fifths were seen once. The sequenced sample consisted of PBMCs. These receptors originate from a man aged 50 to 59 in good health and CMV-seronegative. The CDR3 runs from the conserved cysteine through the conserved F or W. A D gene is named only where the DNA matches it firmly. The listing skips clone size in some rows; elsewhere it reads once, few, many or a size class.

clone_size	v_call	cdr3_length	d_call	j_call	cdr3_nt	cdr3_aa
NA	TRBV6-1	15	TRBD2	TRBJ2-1	TGTGCCAGCAGGACTGTAGCGGGGGGGCCCAATGAGCAGTTCTTC	CASRTVAGGPNEQFF
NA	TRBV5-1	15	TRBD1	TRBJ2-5	TGCGCCAGCACCGGGGTTGACAGGGTCCAAGAGACCCAGTACTTC	CASTGVDRVQETQYF
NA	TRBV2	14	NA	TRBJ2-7	TGTGCCAGCACGGGGACACTCCTCTCCTACGAGCAGTACTTC	CASTGTLLSYEQYF
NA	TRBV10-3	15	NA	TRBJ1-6	TGTGCCACAAGGGTCGGACTGGGAGGTAATTCACCCCTCCACTTT	CATRVGLGGNSPLHF
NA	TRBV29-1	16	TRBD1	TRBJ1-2	TGCAGCGTTGTGGTCGGAGGGACAGGGCATATTTTGGGCTACACCTTC	CSVVVGGTGHILGYTF
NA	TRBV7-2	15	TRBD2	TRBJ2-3	TGTGCCAGCAGCCCTACTAGCGGGGGGACAGATACGCAGTATTTT	CASSPTSGGTDTQYF
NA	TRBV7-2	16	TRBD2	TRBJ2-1	TGTGCCAGCAGCCAAAATCCGGGACTAGCGGGGGGCGAGCAGTTCTTC	CASSQNPGLAGGEQFF
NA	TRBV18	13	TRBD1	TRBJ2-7	TGTGCCAGCTCACCGGGACAGGGGGAGTCAGAGTACTTC	CASSPGQGESEYF
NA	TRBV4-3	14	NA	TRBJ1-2	TGCGCCAGCAGCCAAGATTGGGAGGCTCCTGGCTGCACCTTC	CASSQDWEAPGCTF
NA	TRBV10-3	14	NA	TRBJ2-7	TGTGCCATCAGGCGGGACTTTTACTCCTACGAGCAGTACTTC	CAIRRDFYSYEQYF
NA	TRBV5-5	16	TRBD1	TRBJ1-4	TGTGCCAGCAGCCCTGGGACAGCAGCAACTAATGAAAAACTGTTTTTT	CASSPGTAATNEKLFF
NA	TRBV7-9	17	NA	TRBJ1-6	TGTGCCAGCAGCTTAGGTCCGGGGGGCTCCTATAATTCACCCCTCCACTTT	CASSLGPGGSYNSPLHF
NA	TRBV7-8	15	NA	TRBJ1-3	TGTGCCAGCAGCGCATCCGGGAACGTGGGGAACACCATATATTTT	CASSASGNVGNTIYF
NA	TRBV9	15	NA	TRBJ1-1	TGTGCCAGCAGCGTACTTGAGTTCATGAACACTGAAGCTTTCTTT	CASSVLEFMNTEAFF
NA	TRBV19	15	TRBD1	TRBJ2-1	TGTGCCAGTAGTATACAGGGGGCCCCCTACAATGAGCAGTTCTTC	CASSIQGAPYNEQFF
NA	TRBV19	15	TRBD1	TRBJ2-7	TGTGCCAGTAGTTTCCGGGACAGGGTATTGTCGGAGCAGTACTTC	CASSFRDRVLSEQYF
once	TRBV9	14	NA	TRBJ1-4	TGTGCCAGCAGCGTAGGAGGGATCGGAGAAAAACTGTTTTTT	CASSVGGIGEKLFF
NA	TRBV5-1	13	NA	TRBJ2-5	TGCGCCAGCAGCTTGGACGGGAAAGAGACCCAGTACTTC	CASSLDGKETQYF
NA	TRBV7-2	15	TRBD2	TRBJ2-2	TGTGCCAGCAGCCACACTAGCGCGAACAGCGGGGAGCTGTTTTTT	CASSHTSANSGELFF
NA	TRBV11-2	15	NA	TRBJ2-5	TGTGCCAGCAGCTTATACCCCACAGGGCTTCAGACCCAGTACTTC	CASSLYPTGLQTQYF
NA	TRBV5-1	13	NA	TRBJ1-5	TGCGCCAGCAGCTTGGGTACAGATCAGCCCCAGCATTTT	CASSLGTDQPQHF
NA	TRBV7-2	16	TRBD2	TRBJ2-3	TGTGCCAGCAGCCCGCAGCGGGGGATAGGGGCAGATACGCAGTATTTT	CASSPQRGIGADTQYF
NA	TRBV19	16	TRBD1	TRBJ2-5	TGTGCCAGTAGTATAAGCGGGACAGGGTTACAAGAGACCCAGTACTTC	CASSISGTGLQETQYF
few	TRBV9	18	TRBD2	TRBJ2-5	TGTGCCAGCAGCGTAGCGGGGGCTAGCGGGGGAATGAGAGAGACCCAGTACTTC	CASSVAGASGGMRETQYF
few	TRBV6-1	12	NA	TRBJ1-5	TGTGCTTGTCAGAATAGCAATCAGCCCCAGCATTTT	CACQNSNQPQHF
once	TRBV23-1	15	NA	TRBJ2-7	TGCGCCAGCAGCCCTGGGACATCCGTATCCTACGAGCAGTACTTC	CASSPGTSVSYEQYF
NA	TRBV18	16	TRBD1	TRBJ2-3	TGTGCCAGCTCACCATTGGGACAGGGGGCGACAGATACGCAGTATTTT	CASSPLGQGATDTQYF
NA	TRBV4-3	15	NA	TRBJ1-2	TGCGCCAGCAGCCAAGATGATGGGAGCCGCTATGGCTACACCTTC	CASSQDDGSRYGYTF
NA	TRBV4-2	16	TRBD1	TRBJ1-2	TGTGCCAGCAGCCAAGATAGGGGGCGGTCGACCGACGGCTACACCTTC	CASSQDRGRSTDGYTF
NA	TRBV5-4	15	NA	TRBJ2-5	TGTGCCAGCAGCTTGGCGGGGGCGGGGGAGGAGACCCAGTACTTC	CASSLAGAGEETQYF
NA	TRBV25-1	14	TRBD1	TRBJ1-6	TGTGCCAGCAGTGGTACACAGGGGAGCTCACCCCTCCACTTT	CASSGTQGSSPLHF
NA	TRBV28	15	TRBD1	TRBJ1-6	TGTGCCAGCAGCGGACAGGGGAGTCTTGCTACACCCCTCCACTTT	CASSGQGSLATPLHF
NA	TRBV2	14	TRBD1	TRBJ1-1	TGTGCCAGCAGGCGTGAGGGGGCTTACACTGAAGCTTTCTTT	CASRREGAYTEAFF
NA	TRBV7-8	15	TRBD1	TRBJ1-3	TGTGCCAGCAGCGAACAGGGGGCCTCTGGAAACACCATATATTTT	CASSEQGASGNTIYF
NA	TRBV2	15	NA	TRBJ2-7	TGTGCCAGCAGTGAACCGTCCATCACATCAGGAGAGCAGTACTTC	CASSEPSITSGEQYF
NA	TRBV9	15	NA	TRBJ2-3	TGTGCCAGCAGCGTAAGCCTAGCAAGCACAGATACGCAGTATTTT	CASSVSLASTDTQYF
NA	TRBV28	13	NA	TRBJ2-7	TGTGCCAGCAGTTTCGACCCGCGGAACGAGCAGTACTTC	CASSFDPRNEQYF
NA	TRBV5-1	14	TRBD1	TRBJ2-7	TGCGCCAGCAGCACCGGGACAGCAACCTACGAGCAGTACTTC	CASSTGTATYEQYF
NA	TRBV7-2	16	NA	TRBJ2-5	TGTGCCAGCAGCTTATTCTCGCAGGTTGCTCAAGAGACCCAGTACTTC	CASSLFSQVAQETQYF
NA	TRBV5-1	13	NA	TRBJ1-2	TGCGCCAGCAGCCCAGGGCTTAATTATGGCTACACCTTC	CASSPGLNYGYTF
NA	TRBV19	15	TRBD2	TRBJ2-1	TGTGCCAGTAGACGGACTAGCGGGAAGTACAATGAGCAGTTCTTC	CASRRTSGKYNEQFF
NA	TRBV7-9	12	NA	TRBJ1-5	TGTGCCAGCAGCCGGTGGGAGCAGCCCCAGCATTTT	CASSRWEQPQHF
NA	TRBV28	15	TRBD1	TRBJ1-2	TGTGCCAGCAGTAAGACCTCAGGGGGAAAGCATGGCTACACCTTC	CASSKTSGGKHGYTF